These 22 T cell receptor beta chains were all obtained from the same sample, sequenced in a study of blood T cell repertoires in COVID-19. Sequencing used immunoSEQ multiplex PCR; TCRdb keeps in-frame clones, though not all of them. The data contain 200,000 to 300,000 clones, about 87% of them singletons. The sequenced material came from PBMCs or T cells enriched from blood (not recorded which). The receptors originated from a middle-aged woman with acute COVID-19.

This sequence joins TRBV30 and TRBJ1-5, with D maybe TRBD1 (5 bases). Germline assignment: CDR1 GTSNPN and CDR2 SVGIG (reference sequence). Between the trimmed V and J ends, which lost 4 bases and 2 bases, there was a span of 9 bases. The CDR3 runs to 13 residues. In nucleotides, the CDR3 is TGTGCCTGGAACAGGTTCGGCAATCAGCCCCAGCATTTT. This translates into CAWNRFGNQPQHF.

The chain carries TRBV19 and TRBJ2-1; 16 positions agree with TRBD2. With 6 bases clipped from V and 6 bases from J, the junction kept 11 bases outside the gene matches. Germline CDR1 and CDR2: LNHDA and SQIVND (reference sequence). The CDR3 is 18 residues long. The CDR3 sequence is CASRKKPGLAGGGNEQFF. The DNA of the CDR3 is TGTGCCAGTAGAAAGAAACCGGGACTAGCGGGAGGGGGCAATGAGCAGTTCTTC.

The chain combines TRBV24-1 with TRBJ1-2, with 7 positions matching TRBD1. The V gene's germline CDR1 is KGHDR and CDR2 SFDVKD. The CDR3 totals 11 residues. The junction had 5 bases not matched to a gene; V was cut back by 9 bases and J by 8 bases. CDR3 protein: CATSTGDGYTF. CDR3 in DNA: TGTGCCACCTCCACAGGGGACGGCTACACCTTC.

The genes are TRBV10-3 and TRBJ1-5; D perhaps matches TRBD1 (6 bases). With 2 bases removed from V and 5 bases from J, the gap between germline ends came to 10 bases. This CDR3 spans 14 amino acids. The germline gives CDR1 ENHRY, CDR2 SYGVKD. For the CDR3, the DNA is TGTGCCATCAGTGAGCAGGGGTTAGATCAGCCCCAGCATTTT. The encoded protein is CAISEQGLDQPQHF.

As for this clone: The identical CDR3 is also encoded by other nucleotide sequences in the sample. The rearrangement links TRBV7-8 to TRBJ2-1, with a weak D call TRBD2 (6 bases). Trimming pared 0 bases from V and 7 bases from J, leaving 25 bases between. Germline lookup yields CDR1 SGHVS and CDR2 FQNEAQ. The CDR3 length is 19 residues. CDR3 bases: TGTGCCAGCAGCTTAGCTCTGGTCGGGGGACTGGCCGGATATAATGAGCAGTTCTTC. It is translated as CASSLALVGGLAGYNEQFF.

The rearrangement links TRBV10-2 to TRBJ1-2; the D gene is possibly TRBD1 (5 bases). Looked up from germline, CDR1 is WSHSY and CDR2 is SAAADI. V lost 0 bases to trimming and J lost 8 bases, with 13 bases between them. The CDR3 has 14 residues. The CDR3 protein is CASSESGLTFGYTF. CDR3 DNA sequence: TGCGCCAGCAGTGAGTCGGGACTGACATTCGGCTACACCTTC.

J is TRBJ2-1 and V is TRBV10-3; 12 nucleotides match TRBD2. Trimming cost V 6 bases and J 4 bases; bases outside gene matches: 13. Germline CDR1 ENHRY, CDR2 SYGVKD. The CDR3 extends over 18 amino acids. As DNA, the CDR3 is TGTGCCATCAGCTCACTAGCGGGAGGAGAAGGTGCTTACAATGAGCAGTTCTTC. Amino acid sequence: CAISSLAGGEGAYNEQFF.

V and J are TRBV30 and TRBJ1-3, with D perhaps TRBD1 (5 bases). The V gene lost 0 bases and the J gene lost 0 bases, with 9 bases spanning the gap. CDR1 and CDR2 (germline): GTSNPN, SVGIG (reference sequence). The CDR3 contains 15 residues. The CDR3 nucleotides are TGTGCCTGGAGTGTGGGACTGTTCTCTGGAAACACCATATATTTT. Its translation is CAWSVGLFSGNTIYF.

In this sample, this clone turned up once. The rearrangement joins TRBV28 to TRBJ1-5; possibly TRBD1 for D (5 bases). CDR1 is MDHEN and CDR2 is SYDVKM in the germline V gene. This CDR3 contains 16 residues. V gave up 1 base and J gave up 2 bases, with 12 bases separating them. The DNA for the CDR3 is TGTGCCAGCAGTTTATCAGTGACGGGGGGCAATCAGCCCCAGCATTTT. It codes for CASSLSVTGGNQPQHF.

The rearrangement links TRBV27 to TRBJ1-5; D is possibly TRBD1 (5 bases). This CDR3 region has 13 residues. V lost 6 bases and J lost 5, with 11 bases in between. Germline V gives CDR1 MNHEY, CDR2 SMNVEV (reference sequence). The CDR3: CASSSGFYQPQHF. CDR3 sequence (DNA): TGTGCCAGCAGCTCAGGGTTTTATCAGCCCCAGCATTTT.

V usage is TRBV5-1 and J usage is TRBJ1-6; D is undetermined. Looked up from germline, CDR1 is SGHRS and CDR2 is YFSETQ. The CDR3 is made up of 14 amino acids. V dropped 1 base and J dropped 7 bases, with 9 bases sitting between them. CDR3 DNA: TGCGCCAGCAGCTTGTTGGGCACCAATTCACCCCTCCACTTT. This sequence encodes CASSLLGTNSPLHF.

The V gene is TRBV19, the J gene TRBJ2-1; TRBD2 matches 7 bases. V shed 3 bases, J shed 5 bases, and the junction held 4 bases outside the gene matches. The CDR3 contains 14 residues. Germline CDR1 reads LNHDA; CDR2 reads SQIVND (reference sequence). The CDR3 DNA is TGTGCCAGTAGTATTAGTCTAGCGGACAATGAGCAGTTCTTC. Translated, it gives CASSISLADNEQFF.

This clone was observed a single time. The chain recombines TRBV2 with TRBJ1-1, with 11 bases identical to TRBD1. After removal of 6 bases from V and 4 bases from J, the junction contained 7 bases not matched to a gene. Germline V gene lookup returns CDR1 SNHLY and CDR2 FYNNEI. This CDR3 is 15 amino acids long. The CDR3 reads CASRKGTGGTTEAFF. Here the CDR3 DNA reads TGTGCCAGCAGAAAGGGGACAGGGGGTACCACTGAAGCTTTCTTT.

The chain employs TRBV7-8 and TRBJ1-5; a weak D match, TRBD1 (5 bases). The CDR3 runs to 16 residues. Trimming removed 4 bases at V and 6 bases at J, with 19 bases between. Germline values: CDR1 SGHVS, CDR2 FQNEAQ. The CDR3 bases are TGTGCCAGCAGCTATCGGGCCGCTCTGGGGGGTCAGCCCCAGCATTTT. It is translated as CASSYRAALGGQPQHF.

The chain is built from TRBV2 and TRBJ2-2; D is possibly TRBD1 (6 bases). Germline V gene data show CDR1 as SNHLY and CDR2 as FYNNEI. The CDR3 is made up of 15 amino acids. V lost 10 bases, J lost 0 bases, and 15 bases lay in between. The CDR3 nucleotides are TGTGCCACCCCAGATGCAGGGGCGAACACCGGGGAGCTGTTTTTT. This translates into CATPDAGANTGELFF.

The genes are TRBV5-6 and TRBJ1-5; TRBD1 might be the D (6 bases). CDR3 length equals 12 residues. The germline V gene has CDR1 SGHDT and CDR2 YYEEEE. Trimming cost V 3 bases and J 7 bases, with 8 bases left between them. The CDR3 coding sequence is TGTGCCAGCAGCTACAGGGACCAGCCCCAGCATTTT. Translated: CASSYRDQPQHF.

The gene calls are TRBV19 and TRBJ2-7, with TRBD1 matching 7 bases. The germline gives CDR1 LNHDA, CDR2 SQIVND (reference sequence). V dropped 5 bases and J dropped 3; count of bases not matched to a gene: 10. CDR3 size: 15 residues. The CDR3 sequence is CASSDYRGIGYEQYF. The CDR3 nucleotides are TGTGCCAGTAGTGACTACAGGGGTATCGGCTACGAGCAGTACTTC.

A few counts support this clone. The J gene is TRBJ1-2, the V gene TRBV19, with 7 nucleotides matching TRBD1. V trimming: 4 bases; J trimming: 5 bases; junction bases outside the gene matches: 19. Germline V gene sequence: CDR1 LNHDA, CDR2 SQIVND (reference sequence). The CDR3 is made up of 18 amino acids. DNA of the CDR3: TGTGCCAGTAGTACTGACAGGGACCTCCTTCCCCAAGGGTATGGCTACACCTTC. Protein product: CASSTDRDLLPQGYGYTF.

V gene TRBV28 combines with J gene TRBJ2-4; tentatively, D is TRBD2 (6 bases). The V and J ends lost 3 bases and 6 bases respectively, with 9 bases between them. The V gene's germline CDR1 is MDHEN and CDR2 SYDVKM. The CDR3 length is 13 residues. The CDR3 loop is CASSLAGLNIQYF. In nucleotides, the CDR3 is TGTGCCAGCAGTTTGGCGGGACTAAACATTCAGTACTTC.

The rearrangement joins TRBV5-1 to TRBJ2-1, with 7 positions matching TRBD1. Germline-derived CDR1 and CDR2 are SGHRS and YFSETQ. Trimming cost V 2 bases and J 4 bases; bases outside gene matches: 9. The CDR3 is 16 amino acids. CDR3 DNA sequence: TGCGCCAGCAGCTTAATAGGGGGCGCGCAATACAATGAGCAGTTCTTC. This codes for CASSLIGGAQYNEQFF.

This clone showed up just a few times. This chain links TRBV30 with TRBJ1-6; weak D call: TRBD1 (5 bases). This CDR3 is built from 19 residues. With 0 bases removed from V and 4 bases from J, the gap between germline ends came to 22 bases. Germline V lookup: CDR1 GTSNPN, CDR2 SVGIG (reference sequence). CDR3 DNA sequence: TGTGCCTGGAGTGTACAGGATGTGTCTCCTAGTTTATATAATTCACCCCTCCACTTT. It translates to CAWSVQDVSPSLYNSPLHF. The variable domain in full, with the rest retrieved from reference TRBV30 and TRBJ1-6, is SQTIHQWPATLVQPVGSPLSLECTVEGTSNPNLYWYRQAAGRGLQLLFYSVGIGQISSEVPQNLSASRPQDRQFILSSKKLLLSDSGFYLCAWSVQDVSPSLYNSPLHFGNGTRLTVT.

The rearrangement links TRBV3-1 (or the pseudogene TRBV3-2) to TRBJ2-3; possible D gene TRBD1, 6 bases. V lost 2 bases, J lost 1 base, and 10 bases lay in between. CDR1 is LGHDT and CDR2 is YNNKEL in the germline V gene (reference sequence). The CDR3 runs to 15 residues. CDR3 loop: CASSQPGQRTDTQYF. Written as DNA, the CDR3 is TGTGCCAGCAGCCAACCGGGACAACGCACAGATACGCAGTATTTT.